This TCR beta chain was found in a study of breast tumors, draining lymph nodes, adjacent tissues. Whole-study findings and limits: Tumors had less TCR diversity than lymph nodes, more than nontumor tissue. The lymph node origin of tumor T cells was framed as consistent with a hypothesis, not demonstrated.

This CDR3 is built from 12 residues. In germline, CDR1 is KGHDR, CDR2 SFDVKD. This clonotype occurred many times. Antigen specificity is unknown. TCRdb reanalysed the multiplex PCR reads using MiXCR and keeps one entry per CDR3 protein. The sample records 90,000 to 120,000 distinct CDR3 sequences, less than 25% being singletons. Samples came from axillary lymph nodes draining the breast cancer. The TCR originated in a female donor with breast cancer. Some clones in this sample may be carry-over from other donors' samples. The source material was axillary lymph node tissue. The chain uses TRBV24-1 and TRBJ2-1, with D unclear. The CDR3 bases are TGTGCTGGAGACACCCCCTACAATGAGCAGTTCTTC. Translated: CAGDTPYNEQFF.